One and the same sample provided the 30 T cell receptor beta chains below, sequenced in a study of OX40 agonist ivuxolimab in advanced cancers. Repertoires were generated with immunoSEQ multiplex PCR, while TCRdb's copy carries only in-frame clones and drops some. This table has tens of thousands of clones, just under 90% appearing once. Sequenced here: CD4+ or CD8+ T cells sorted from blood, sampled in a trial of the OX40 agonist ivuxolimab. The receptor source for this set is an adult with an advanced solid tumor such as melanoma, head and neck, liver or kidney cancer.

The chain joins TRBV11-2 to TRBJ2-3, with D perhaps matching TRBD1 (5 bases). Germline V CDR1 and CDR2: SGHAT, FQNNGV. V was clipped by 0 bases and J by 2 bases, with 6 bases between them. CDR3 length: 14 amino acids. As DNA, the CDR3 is TGTGCCAGCAGCTTAGACAGGGCCACAGATACGCAGTATTTT. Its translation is CASSLDRATDTQYF.

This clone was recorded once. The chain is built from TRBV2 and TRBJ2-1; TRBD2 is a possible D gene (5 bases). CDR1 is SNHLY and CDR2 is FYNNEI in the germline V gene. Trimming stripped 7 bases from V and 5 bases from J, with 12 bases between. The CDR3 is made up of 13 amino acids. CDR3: CASNRGRDNEQFF. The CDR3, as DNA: TGTGCCAGCAACCGGGGTCGGGACAATGAGCAGTTCTTC.

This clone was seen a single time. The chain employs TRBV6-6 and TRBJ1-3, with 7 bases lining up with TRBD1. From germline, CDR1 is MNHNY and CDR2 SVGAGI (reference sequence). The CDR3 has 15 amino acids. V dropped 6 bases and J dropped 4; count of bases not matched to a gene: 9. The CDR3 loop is CASRLRDRIGNTIYF. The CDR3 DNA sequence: TGTGCCAGCAGACTCCGGGACAGAATAGGAAACACCATATATTTT.

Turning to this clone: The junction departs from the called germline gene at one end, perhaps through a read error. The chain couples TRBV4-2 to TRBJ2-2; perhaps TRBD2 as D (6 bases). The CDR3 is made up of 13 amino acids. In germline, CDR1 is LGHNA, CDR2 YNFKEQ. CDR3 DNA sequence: TGTGCCAGCAGCCACGGGACTCCACGGGGAGCTGTTTTT. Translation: CASSHGTPRGAVF.

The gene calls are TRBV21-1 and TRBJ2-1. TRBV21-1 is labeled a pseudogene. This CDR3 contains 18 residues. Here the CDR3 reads CASSKRGGLSGLGYEQFF. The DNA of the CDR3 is TGTGCCAGCAGCAAACGAGGGGGACTCTCCGGGCTGGGTTATGAGCAGTTCTTC.

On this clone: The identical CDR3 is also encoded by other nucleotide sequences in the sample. CDR3 sequence (DNA): TGCGCCAGCAGCTTGGAAGGAAACACTGAAGCTTTCTTT. It encodes CASSLEGNTEAFF. This chain links TRBV5-1 with TRBJ1-1; D not resolved. There are 13 residues in the CDR3. CDR1 and CDR2 from the germline V gene are SGHRS and YFSETQ. V was pared by 0 bases and J by 2 bases, with 5 bases between.

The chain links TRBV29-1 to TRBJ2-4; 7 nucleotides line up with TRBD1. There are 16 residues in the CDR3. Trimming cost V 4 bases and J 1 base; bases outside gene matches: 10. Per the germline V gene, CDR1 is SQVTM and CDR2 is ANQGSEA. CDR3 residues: CSVVDREVAAKNIQYF. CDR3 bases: TGCAGCGTTGTAGACAGGGAAGTGGCGGCCAAAAACATTCAGTACTTC.

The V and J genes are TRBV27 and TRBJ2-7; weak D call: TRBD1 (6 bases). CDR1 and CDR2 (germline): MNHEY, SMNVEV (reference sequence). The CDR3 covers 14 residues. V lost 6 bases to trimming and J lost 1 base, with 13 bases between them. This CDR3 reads CASRSFGQSYEQYF. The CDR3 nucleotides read TGTGCCAGCAGATCGTTCGGACAGTCCTACGAGCAGTACTTC.

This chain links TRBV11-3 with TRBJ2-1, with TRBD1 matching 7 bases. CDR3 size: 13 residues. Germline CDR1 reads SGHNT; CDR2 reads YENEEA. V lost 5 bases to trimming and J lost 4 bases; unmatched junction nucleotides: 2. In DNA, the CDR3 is TGTGCCAGCAGCCGGACAGGTTACAATGAGCAGTTCTTC. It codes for CASSRTGYNEQFF.

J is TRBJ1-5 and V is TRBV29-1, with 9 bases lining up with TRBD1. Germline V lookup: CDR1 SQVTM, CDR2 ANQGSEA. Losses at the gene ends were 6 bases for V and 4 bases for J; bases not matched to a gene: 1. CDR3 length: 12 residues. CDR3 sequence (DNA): TGCAGCGTAGGGACAGGGAATCAGCCCCAGCATTTT. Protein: CSVGTGNQPQHF.

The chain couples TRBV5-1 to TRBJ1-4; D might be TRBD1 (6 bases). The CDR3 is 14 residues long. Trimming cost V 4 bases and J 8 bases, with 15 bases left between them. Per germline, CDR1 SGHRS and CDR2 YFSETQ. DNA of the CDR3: TGCGCCAGCAGCCCGGACAGTTCTTTGGAAAAACTGTTTTTT. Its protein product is CASSPDSSLEKLFF.

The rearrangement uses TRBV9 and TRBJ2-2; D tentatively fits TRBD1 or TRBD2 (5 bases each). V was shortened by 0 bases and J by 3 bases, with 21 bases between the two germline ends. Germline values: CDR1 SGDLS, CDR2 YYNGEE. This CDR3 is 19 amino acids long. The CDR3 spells CASSVATGEAGRDTGELFF. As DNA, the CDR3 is TGTGCCAGCAGCGTAGCTACAGGAGAGGCAGGGCGGGACACCGGGGAGCTGTTTTTT.

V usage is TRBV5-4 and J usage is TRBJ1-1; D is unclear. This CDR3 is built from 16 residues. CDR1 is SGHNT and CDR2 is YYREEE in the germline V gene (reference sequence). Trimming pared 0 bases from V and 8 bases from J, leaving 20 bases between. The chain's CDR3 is CASSLGQGRPSTEAFF. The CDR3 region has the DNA TGTGCCAGCAGCTTGGGCCAAGGAAGGCCATCTACCGAAGCTTTCTTT.

The DNA for the CDR3 is TGTGCCAGCAGTTACTCCGACAGGGTAAACTATGGCTACACCTTC. Protein: CASSYSDRVNYGYTF. The chain carries TRBV6-5 and TRBJ1-2; 7 bases are a match to TRBD1. Trimming at V came to 0 bases and at J to 2 bases, leaving 3 bases not matched to a gene. This CDR3 has 15 residues. Germline CDR1 MNHEY, CDR2 SVGAGI.

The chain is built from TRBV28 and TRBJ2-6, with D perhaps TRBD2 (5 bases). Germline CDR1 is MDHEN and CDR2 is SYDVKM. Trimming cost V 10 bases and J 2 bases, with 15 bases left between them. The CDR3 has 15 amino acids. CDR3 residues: CANSKRGPGANVLTF. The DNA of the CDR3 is TGTGCCAACTCAAAACGGGGTCCTGGGGCCAACGTCCTGACTTTC.

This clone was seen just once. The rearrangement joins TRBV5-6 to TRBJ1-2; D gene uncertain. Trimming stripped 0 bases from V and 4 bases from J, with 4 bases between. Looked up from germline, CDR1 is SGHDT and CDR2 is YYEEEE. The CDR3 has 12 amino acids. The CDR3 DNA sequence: TGTGCCAGCAGCTTGGAGGGCTATGGCTACACCTTC. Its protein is CASSLEGYGYTF.

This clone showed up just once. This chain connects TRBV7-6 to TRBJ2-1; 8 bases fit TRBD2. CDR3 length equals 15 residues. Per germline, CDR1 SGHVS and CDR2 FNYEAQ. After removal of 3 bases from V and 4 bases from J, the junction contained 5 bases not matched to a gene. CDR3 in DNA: TGTGCCAGCAGCTTCACTAGCGGAGGGTACAATGAGCAGTTCTTC. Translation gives CASSFTSGGYNEQFF.

DNA of the CDR3: TGCGCCAGCAGCTTGGATGGGACAGGGAACACTGAAGCTTTCTTT. This sequence encodes CASSLDGTGNTEAFF. The V gene is TRBV5-1, the J gene TRBJ1-1, with 8 bases identical to TRBD1. The V gene end was trimmed by 0 bases and the J gene end by 1 base; junction bases not matched to a gene: 2. CDR3 length: 15 residues. Germline V gene sequence: CDR1 SGHRS, CDR2 YFSETQ.

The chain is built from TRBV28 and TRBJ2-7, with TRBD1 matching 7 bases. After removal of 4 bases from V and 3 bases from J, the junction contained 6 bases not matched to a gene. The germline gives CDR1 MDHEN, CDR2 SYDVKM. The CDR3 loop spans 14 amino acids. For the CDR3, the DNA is TGTGCCAGCAGTTACCCGGGACAGAGCTACGAGCAGTACTTC. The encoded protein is CASSYPGQSYEQYF.

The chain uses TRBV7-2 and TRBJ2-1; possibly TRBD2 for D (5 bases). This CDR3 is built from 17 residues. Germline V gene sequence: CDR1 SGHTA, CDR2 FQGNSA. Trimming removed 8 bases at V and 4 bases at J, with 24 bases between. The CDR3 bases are TGTGCCAGCCGGGGTAGCGAACCCCTGGGGAGTTACAATGAGCAGTTCTTC. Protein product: CASRGSEPLGSYNEQFF.

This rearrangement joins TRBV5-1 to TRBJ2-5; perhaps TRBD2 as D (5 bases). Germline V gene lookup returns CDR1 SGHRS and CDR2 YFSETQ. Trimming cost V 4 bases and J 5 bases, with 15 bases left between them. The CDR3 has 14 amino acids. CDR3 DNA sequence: TGCGCCAGCAGCCAGACTCACGGCGGGGAGACCCAGTACTTC. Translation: CASSQTHGGETQYF.

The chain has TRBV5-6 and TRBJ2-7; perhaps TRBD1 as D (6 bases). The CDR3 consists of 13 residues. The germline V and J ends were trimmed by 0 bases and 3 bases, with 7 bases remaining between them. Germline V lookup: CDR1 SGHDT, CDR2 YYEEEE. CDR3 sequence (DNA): TGTGCCAGCAGCTTGGGGGACAACTACGAGCAGTACTTC. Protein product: CASSLGDNYEQYF.

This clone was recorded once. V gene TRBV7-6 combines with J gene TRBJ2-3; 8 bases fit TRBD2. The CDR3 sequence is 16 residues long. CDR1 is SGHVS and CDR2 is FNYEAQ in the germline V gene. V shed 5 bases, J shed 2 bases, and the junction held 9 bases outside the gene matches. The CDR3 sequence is CASSKELAGDTDTQYF. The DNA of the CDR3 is TGTGCCAGCAGCAAGGAGCTAGCGGGTGACACAGATACGCAGTATTTT.

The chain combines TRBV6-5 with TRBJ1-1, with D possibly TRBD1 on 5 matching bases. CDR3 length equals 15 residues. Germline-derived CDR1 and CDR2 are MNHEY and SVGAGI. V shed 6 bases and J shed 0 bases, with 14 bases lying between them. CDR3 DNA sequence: TGTGCCAGCAGCCTTTCCTGGGGGATGAACACTGAAGCTTTCTTT. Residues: CASSLSWGMNTEAFF.

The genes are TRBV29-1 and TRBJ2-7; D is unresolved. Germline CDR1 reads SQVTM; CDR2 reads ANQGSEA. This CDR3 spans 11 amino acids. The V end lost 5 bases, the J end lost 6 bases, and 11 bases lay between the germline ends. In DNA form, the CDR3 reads TGCAGCGTTAGAAACCCGGGCGAGCAGTACTTC. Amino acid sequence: CSVRNPGEQYF.

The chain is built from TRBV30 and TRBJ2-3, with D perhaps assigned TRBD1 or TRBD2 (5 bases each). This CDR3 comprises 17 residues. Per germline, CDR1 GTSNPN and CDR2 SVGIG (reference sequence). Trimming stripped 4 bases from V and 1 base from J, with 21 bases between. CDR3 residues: CAWNIHGGLYGTDTQYF. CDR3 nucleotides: TGTGCCTGGAACATACATGGGGGATTGTACGGCACAGATACGCAGTATTTT.

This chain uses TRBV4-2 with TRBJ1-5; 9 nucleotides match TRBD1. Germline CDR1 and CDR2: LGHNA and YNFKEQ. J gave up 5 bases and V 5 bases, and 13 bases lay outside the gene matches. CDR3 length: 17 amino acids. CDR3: CASSSATGTGQHQPQHF. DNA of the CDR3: TGTGCCAGCAGCTCCGCGACCGGGACAGGGCAGCATCAGCCCCAGCATTTT.

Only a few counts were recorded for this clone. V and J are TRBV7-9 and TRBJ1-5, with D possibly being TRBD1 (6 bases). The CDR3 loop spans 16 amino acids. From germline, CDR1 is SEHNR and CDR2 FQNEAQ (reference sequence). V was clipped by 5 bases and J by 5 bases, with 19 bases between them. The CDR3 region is CASSRGAQGRDQPQHF. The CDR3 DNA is TGTGCCAGCAGCCGCGGGGCACAGGGCAGGGATCAGCCCCAGCATTTT.

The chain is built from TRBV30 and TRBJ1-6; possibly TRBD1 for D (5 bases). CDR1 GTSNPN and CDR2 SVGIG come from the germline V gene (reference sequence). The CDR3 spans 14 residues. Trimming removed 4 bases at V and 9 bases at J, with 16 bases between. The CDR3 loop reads CAWTNGGRLSPLHF. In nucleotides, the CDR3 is TGTGCCTGGACCAACGGGGGAAGGCTTTCACCCCTCCACTTT.

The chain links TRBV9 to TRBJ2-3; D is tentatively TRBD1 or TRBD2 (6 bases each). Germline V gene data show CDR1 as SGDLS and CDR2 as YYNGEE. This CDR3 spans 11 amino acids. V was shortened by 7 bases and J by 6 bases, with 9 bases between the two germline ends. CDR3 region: CASLGGDTQYF. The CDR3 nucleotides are TGTGCCAGCCTAGGGGGGGATACGCAGTATTTT.